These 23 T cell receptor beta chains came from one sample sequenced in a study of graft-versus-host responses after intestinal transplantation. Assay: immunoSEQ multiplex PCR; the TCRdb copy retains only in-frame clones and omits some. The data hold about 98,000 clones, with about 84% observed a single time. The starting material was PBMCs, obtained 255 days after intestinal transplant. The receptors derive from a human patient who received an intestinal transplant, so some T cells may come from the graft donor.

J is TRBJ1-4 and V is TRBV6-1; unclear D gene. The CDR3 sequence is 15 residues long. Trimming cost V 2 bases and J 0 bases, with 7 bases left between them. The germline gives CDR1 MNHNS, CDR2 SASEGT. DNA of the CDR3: TGTGCCAGCAGTGAATCAGTTACAACTAATGAAAAACTGTTTTTT. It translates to CASSESVTTNEKLFF.

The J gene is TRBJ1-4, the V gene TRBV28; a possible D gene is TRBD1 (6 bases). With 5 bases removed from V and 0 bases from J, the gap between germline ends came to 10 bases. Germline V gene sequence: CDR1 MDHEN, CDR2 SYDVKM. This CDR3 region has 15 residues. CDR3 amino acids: CASSRTGTTNEKLFF. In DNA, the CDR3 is TGTGCCAGCAGTCGAACAGGGACAACTAATGAAAAACTGTTTTTT.

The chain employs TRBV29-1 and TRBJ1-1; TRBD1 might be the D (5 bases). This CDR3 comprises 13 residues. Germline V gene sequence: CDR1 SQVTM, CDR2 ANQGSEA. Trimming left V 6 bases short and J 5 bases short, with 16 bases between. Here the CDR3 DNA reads TGCAGCGTGGGGGGACGGGGCGGAACTGAAGCTTTCTTT. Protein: CSVGGRGGTEAFF.

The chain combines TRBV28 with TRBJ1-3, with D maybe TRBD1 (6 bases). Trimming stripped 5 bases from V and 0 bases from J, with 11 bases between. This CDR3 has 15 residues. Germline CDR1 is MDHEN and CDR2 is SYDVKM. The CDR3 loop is CASSPPDSSGNTIYF. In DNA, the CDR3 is TGTGCCAGCAGTCCCCCGGACAGCTCTGGAAACACCATATATTTT.

The CDR3 sequence is CASTFRHSGGEKQYV. The CDR3 region has the DNA TGTGCCAGCACCTTTCGTCATAGCGGGGGGGAAAAGCAGTACGTC. The V gene is TRBV28, the J gene TRBJ2-7; 11 nucleotides align to TRBD2. Germline CDR1 MDHEN, CDR2 SYDVKM. This CDR3 spans 15 amino acids. The ends lost 7 bases at V and 8 bases at J; junction bases unmatched: 13.

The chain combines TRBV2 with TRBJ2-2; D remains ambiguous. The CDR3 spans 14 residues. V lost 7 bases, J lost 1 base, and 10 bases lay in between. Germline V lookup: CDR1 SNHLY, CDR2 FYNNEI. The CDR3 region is CASTIKGNTGELFF. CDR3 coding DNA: TGTGCCAGCACGATCAAGGGGAACACCGGGGAGCTGTTTTTT.

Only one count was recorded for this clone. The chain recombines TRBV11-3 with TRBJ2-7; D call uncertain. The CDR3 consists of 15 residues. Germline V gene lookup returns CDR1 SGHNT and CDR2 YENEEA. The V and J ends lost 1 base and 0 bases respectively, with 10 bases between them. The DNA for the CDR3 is TGTGCCAGCAGCTTAGGGAACAGTCCCTCCTACGAGCAGTACTTC. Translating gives CASSLGNSPSYEQYF.

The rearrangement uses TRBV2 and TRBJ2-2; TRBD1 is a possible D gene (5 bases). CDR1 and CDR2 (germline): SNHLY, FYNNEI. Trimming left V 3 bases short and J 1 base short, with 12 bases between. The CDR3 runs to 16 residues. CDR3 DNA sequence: TGTGCCAGCAGTGATGGACATACCTTGAACACCGGGGAGCTGTTTTTT. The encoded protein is CASSDGHTLNTGELFF. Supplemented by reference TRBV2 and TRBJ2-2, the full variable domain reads EPEVTQTPSHQVTQMGQEVILRCVPISNHLYFYWYRQILGQKVEFLVSFYNNEISEKSEIFDDQFSVERPDGSNFTLKIRSTKLEDSAMYFCASSDGHTLNTGELFFGEGSRLTVL.

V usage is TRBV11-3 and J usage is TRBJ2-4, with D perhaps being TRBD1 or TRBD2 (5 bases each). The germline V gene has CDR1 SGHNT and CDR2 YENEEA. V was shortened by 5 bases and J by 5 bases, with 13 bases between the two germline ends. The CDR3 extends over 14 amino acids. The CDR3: CASSSRDGQNIQYF. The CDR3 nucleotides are TGTGCCAGCAGCAGCCGGGACGGACAAAACATTCAGTACTTC.

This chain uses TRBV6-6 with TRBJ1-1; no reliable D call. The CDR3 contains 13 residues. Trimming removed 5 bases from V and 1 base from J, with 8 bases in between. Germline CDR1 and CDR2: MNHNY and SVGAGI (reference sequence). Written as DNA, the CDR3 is TGTGCCAGCAGTCCGTCAGAGAACACTGAAGCTTTCTTT. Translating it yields CASSPSENTEAFF.

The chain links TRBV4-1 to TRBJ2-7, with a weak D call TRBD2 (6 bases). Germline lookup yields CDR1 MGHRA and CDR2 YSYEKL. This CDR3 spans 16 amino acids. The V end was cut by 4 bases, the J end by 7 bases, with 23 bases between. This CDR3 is CASSPGLGGGRGEQYF. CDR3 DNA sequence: TGCGCCAGCAGCCCCGGGCTGGGGGGAGGTAGAGGGGAGCAGTACTTC.

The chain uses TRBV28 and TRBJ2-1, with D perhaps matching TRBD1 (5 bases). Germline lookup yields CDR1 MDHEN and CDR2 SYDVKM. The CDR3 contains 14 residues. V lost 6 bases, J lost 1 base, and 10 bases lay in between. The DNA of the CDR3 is TGTGCCAGCAGCCAGGGTTTTTCCTACAATGAGCAGTTCTTC. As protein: CASSQGFSYNEQFF.

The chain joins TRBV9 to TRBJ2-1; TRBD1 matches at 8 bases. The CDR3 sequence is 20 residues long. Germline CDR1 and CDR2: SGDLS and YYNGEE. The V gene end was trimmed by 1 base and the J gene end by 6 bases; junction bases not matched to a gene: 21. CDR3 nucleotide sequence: TGTGCCAGCAGCGTACGCCGGAGCGGACAGGGTGTAACGAATCCCAATGAGCAGTTCTTC. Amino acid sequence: CASSVRRSGQGVTNPNEQFF.

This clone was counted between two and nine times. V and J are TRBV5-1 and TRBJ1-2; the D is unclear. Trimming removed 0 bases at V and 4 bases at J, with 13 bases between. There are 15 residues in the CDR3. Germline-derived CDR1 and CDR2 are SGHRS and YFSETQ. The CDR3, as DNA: TGCGCCAGCAGCTTGGCCGGAAGCAATGGCTATGGCTACACCTTC. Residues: CASSLAGSNGYGYTF.

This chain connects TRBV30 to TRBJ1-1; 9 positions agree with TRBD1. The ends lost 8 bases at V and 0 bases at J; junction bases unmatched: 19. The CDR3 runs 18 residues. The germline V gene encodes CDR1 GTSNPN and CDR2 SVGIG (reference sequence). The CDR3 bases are TGTGCCCGTTCCCGGGGGACAGGGATCAAAGCCATGAACACTGAAGCTTTCTTT. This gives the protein CARSRGTGIKAMNTEAFF. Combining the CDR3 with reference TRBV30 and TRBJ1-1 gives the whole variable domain SQTIHQWPATLVQPVGSPLSLECTVEGTSNPNLYWYRQAAGRGLQLLFYSVGIGQISSEVPQNLSASRPQDRQFILSSKKLLLSDSGFYLCARSRGTGIKAMNTEAFFGQGTRLTVV.

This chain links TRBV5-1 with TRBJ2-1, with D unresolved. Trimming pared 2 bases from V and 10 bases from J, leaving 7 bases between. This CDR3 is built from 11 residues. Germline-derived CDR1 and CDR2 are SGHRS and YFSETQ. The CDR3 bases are TGCGCCAGCAGCTTTAGGGCGGAGCAGTTCTTC. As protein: CASSFRAEQFF.

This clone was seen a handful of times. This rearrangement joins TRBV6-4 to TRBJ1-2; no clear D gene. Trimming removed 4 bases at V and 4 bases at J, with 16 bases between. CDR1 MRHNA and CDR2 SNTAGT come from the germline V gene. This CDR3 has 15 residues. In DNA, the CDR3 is TGTGCCAGCAGTGTTAGTAGGGAATCTCCCTATGGCTACACCTTC. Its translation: CASSVSRESPYGYTF.

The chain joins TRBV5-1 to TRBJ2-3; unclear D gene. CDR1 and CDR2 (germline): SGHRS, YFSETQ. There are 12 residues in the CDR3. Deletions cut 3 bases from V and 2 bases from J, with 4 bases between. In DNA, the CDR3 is TGCGCCAGCAGCTACGACACAGATACGCAGTATTTT. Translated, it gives CASSYDTDTQYF.

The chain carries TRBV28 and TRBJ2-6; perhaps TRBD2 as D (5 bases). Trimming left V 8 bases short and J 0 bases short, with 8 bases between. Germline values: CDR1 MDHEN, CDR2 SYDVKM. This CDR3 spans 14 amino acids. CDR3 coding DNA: TGTGCCAGCGGACTCAGCTCTGGGGCCAACGTCCTGACTTTC. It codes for CASGLSSGANVLTF.

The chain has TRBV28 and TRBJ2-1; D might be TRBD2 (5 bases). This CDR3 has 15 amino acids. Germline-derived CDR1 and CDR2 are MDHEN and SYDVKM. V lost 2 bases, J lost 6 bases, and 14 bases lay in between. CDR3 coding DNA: TGTGCCAGCAGTTTAGGGCTAGCTCGAGCCAATGAGCAGTTCTTC. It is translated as CASSLGLARANEQFF. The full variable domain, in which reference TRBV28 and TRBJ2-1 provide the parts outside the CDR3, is DVKVTQSSRYLVKRTGEKVFLECVQDMDHENMFWYRQDPGLGLRLIYFSYDVKMKEKGDIPEGYSVSREKKERFSLILESASTNQTSMYLCASSLGLARANEQFFGPGTRLTVL.

CDR3 sequence reads: CASSYESQRIRYGYTF. Written as DNA, the CDR3 is TGTGCCAGCAGTTACGAGTCTCAGAGGATCCGCTATGGCTACACCTTC. The gene calls are TRBV6-5 and TRBJ1-2; D ambiguous. Trimming left V 2 bases short and J 4 bases short, with 17 bases between. This CDR3 comprises 16 residues. Germline V gene data show CDR1 as MNHEY and CDR2 as SVGAGI.

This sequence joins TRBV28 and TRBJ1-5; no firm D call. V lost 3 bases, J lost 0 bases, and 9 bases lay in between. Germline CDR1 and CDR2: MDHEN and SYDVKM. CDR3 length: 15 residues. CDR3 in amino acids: CASSFRANSNQPQHF. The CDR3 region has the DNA TGTGCCAGCAGTTTCCGGGCAAATAGCAATCAGCCCCAGCATTTT.

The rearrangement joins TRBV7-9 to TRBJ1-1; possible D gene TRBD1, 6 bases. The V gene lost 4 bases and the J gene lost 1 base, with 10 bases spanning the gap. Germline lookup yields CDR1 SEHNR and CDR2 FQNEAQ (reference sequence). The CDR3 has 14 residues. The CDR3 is CASSYRDGNTEAFF. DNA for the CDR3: TGTGCCAGCAGCTACAGGGATGGGAACACTGAAGCTTTCTTT.